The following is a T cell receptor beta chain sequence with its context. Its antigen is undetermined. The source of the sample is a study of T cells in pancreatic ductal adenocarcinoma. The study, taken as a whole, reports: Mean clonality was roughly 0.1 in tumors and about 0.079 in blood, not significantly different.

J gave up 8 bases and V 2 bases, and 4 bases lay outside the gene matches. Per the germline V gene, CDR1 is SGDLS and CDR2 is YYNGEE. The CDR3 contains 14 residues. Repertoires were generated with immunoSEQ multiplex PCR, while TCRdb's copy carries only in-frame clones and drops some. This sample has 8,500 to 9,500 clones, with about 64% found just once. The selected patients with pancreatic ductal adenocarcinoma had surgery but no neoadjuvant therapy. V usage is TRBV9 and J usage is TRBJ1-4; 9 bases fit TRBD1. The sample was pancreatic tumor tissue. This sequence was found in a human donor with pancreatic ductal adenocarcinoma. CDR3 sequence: CASSVGDRAEKLFF. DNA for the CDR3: TGTGCCAGCAGCGTGGGGGACAGGGCCGAAAAACTGTTTTTT.